This T cell receptor beta chain comes out of a study of beta chain features in type 1 diabetes. Study-level information: Patient and healthy donor groups were alike in age, gender and cell yields. Study-wide results and limits: Comparison showed that naive, central memory and Treg TCRB repertoires appeared more similar among patients than among healthy donors.

Every isolated RNA sample was fully reverse transcribed, so sequencing captured expressed TCRB transcripts. TCRdb's table, derived via immunoSEQ multiplex PCR, lists solely in-frame clones and lacks some. This sample has 240,000 or so clones; 68% occur once, and the top ten carry 0.053%. A single heparinised draw of roughly 0.11 L on average was taken per donor. Sorted populations all exceeded 95% purity. This clone showed up just a few times. The target antigen is unknown. V lost 0 bases and J 0 bases, leaving 18 bases between the germline ends. Germline V gene lookup returns CDR1 GTSNPN and CDR2 SVGIG (reference sequence). This CDR3 spans 18 amino acids.

The chain employs TRBV30 and TRBJ2-4; D is possibly TRBD1 (6 bases). The sample taken for sequencing was naive CD4+ T cells from blood. This clonotype originated in a man aged 25 to 40 in good health. The chain's CDR3 is CAWSVVQGFDLAKNIQYF. DNA of the CDR3: TGTGCCTGGAGTGTTGTCCAGGGGTTCGACTTAGCCAAAAACATTCAGTACTTC.